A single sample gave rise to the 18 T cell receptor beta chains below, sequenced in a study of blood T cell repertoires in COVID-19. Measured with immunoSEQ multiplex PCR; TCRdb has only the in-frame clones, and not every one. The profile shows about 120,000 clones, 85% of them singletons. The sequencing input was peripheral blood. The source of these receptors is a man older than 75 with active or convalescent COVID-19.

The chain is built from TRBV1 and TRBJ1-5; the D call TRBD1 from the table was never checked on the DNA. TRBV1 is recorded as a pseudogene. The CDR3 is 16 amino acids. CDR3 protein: CTSSHGQGYSNQPQHF. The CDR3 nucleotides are TGCACCAGCAGCCACGGACAGGGTTATAGCAATCAGCCCCAGCATTTT.

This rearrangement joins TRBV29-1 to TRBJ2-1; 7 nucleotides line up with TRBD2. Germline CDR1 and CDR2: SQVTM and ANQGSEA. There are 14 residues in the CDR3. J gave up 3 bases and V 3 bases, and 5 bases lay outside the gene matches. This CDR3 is CSVDMGGDYNEQFF. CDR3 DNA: TGCAGCGTTGATATGGGGGGGGACTACAATGAGCAGTTCTTC.

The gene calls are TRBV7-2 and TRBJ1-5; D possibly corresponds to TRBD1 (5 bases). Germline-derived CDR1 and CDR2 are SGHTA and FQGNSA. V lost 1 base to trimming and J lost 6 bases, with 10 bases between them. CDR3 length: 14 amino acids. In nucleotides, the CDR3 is TGTGCCAGCAGCTTAGAACCAGGGCCTCAGCCCCAGCATTTT. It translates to CASSLEPGPQPQHF.

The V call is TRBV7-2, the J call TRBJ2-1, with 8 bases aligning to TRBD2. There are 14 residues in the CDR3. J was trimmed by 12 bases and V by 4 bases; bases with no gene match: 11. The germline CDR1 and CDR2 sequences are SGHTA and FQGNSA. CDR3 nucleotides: TGTGCCAGCAGCTACCGCACTAGCGGAGCTGCGCAGTTCTTC. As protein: CASSYRTSGAAQFF. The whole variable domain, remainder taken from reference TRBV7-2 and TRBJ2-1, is GAGVSQSPSNKVTEKGKDVELRCDPISGHTALYWYRQSLGQGLEFLIYFQGNSAPDKSGLPSDRFSAERTGGSVSTLTIQRTQQEDSAVYLCASSYRTSGAAQFFGPGTRLTVL.

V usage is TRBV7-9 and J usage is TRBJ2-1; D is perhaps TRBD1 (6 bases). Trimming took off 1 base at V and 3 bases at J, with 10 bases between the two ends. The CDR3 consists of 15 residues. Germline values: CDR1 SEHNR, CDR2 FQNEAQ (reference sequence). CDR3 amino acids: CASSLGQGSYNEQFF. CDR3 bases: TGTGCCAGCAGCTTAGGCCAGGGGAGCTACAATGAGCAGTTCTTC.

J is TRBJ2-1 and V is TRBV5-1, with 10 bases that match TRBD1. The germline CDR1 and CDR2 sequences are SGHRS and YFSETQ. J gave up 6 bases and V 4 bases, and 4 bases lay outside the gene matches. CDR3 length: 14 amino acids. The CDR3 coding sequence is TGCGCCAGCAGCGCGGGACAGGGGCGCAATGAGCAGTTCTTC. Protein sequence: CASSAGQGRNEQFF.

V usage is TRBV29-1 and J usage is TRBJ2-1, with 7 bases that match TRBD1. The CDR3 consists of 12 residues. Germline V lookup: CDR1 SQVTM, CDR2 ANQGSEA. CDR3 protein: CITDRPDNEQFF. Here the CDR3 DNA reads TGCATCACGGACAGGCCAGACAATGAGCAGTTCTTC.

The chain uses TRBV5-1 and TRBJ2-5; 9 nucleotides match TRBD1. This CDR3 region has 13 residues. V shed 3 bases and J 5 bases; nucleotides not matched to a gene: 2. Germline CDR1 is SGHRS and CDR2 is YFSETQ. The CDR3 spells CASSSQGAETQYF. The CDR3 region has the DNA TGCGCCAGCAGCTCACAGGGGGCCGAGACCCAGTACTTC.

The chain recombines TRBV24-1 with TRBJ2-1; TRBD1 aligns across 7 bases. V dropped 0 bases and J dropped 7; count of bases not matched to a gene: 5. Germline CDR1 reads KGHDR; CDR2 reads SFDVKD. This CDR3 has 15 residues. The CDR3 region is CATSDLPLRGNEQFF. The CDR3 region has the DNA TGTGCCACCAGTGATTTGCCGCTCAGGGGGAATGAGCAGTTCTTC.

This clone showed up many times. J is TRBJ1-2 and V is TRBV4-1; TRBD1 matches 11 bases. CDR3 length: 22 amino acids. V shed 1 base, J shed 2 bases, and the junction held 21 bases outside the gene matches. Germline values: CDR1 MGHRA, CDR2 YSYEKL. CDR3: CASSQVERQGWGQGGKNYGYTF. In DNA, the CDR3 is TGCGCCAGCAGCCAAGTAGAGAGGCAAGGTTGGGGACAGGGGGGAAAGAACTATGGCTACACCTTC.

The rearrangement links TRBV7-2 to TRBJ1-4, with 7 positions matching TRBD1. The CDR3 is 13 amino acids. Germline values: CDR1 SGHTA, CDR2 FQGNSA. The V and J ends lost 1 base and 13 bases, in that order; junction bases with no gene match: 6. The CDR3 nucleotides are TGTGCCAGCAGCTTAGTTGGCCCAGGGGGACTGTTTTTT. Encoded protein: CASSLVGPGGLFF.

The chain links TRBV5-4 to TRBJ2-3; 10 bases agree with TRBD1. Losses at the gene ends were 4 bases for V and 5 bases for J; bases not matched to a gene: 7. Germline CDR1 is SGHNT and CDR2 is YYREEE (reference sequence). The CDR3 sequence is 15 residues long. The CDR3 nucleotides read TGTGCCAGCAGCGGCCGGGACAGGGGTTTAGATACGCAGTATTTT. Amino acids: CASSGRDRGLDTQYF.

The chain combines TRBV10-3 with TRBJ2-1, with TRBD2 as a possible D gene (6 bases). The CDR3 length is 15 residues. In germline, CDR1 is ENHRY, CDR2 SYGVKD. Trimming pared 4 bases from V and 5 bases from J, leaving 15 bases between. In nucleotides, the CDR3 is TGTGCCATCAGTGGGGCTAGCGAGATGGACAATGAGCAGTTCTTC. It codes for CAISGASEMDNEQFF.

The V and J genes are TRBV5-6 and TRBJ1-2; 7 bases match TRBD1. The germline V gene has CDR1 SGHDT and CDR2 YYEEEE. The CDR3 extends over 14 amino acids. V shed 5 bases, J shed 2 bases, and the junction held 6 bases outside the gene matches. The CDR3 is CASRPLQGNYGYTF. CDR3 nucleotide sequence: TGTGCCAGCAGGCCTTTACAGGGGAACTATGGCTACACCTTC.

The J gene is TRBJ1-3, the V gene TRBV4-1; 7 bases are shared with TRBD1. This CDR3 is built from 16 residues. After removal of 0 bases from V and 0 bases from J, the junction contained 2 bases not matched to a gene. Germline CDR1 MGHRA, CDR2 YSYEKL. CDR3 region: CASSQEDRSSGNTIYF. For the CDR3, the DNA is TGCGCCAGCAGCCAAGAGGACAGGAGCTCTGGAAACACCATATATTTT.

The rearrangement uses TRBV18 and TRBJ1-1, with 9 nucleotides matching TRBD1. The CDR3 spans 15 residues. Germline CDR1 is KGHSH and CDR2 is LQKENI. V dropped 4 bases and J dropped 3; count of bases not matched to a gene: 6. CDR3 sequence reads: CASSLSRDRDTEAFF. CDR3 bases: TGTGCCAGCTCACTCTCCCGGGACAGGGACACTGAAGCTTTCTTT.

The CDR3 region is CSASIGQVNNEQFF. The CDR3 DNA sequence: TGCAGTGCTAGTATCGGACAAGTTAACAATGAGCAGTTCTTC. The chain carries TRBV20-1 and TRBJ2-1, with D perhaps matching TRBD1 (5 bases). V lost 3 bases, J lost 5 bases, and 14 bases lay in between. Looked up from germline, CDR1 is DFQATT and CDR2 is SNEGSKA (reference sequence). CDR3 size: 14 residues.

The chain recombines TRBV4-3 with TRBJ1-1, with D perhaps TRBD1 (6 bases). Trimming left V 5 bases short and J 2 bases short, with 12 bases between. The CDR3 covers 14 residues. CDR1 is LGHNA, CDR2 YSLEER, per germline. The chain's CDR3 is CASSTQGLNTEAFF. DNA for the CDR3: TGCGCCAGCAGCACACAGGGCCTCAACACTGAAGCTTTCTTT.